The 20 T cell receptor beta chains below were found in one sample sequenced in a study of T cell responses to AZD1222 COVID-19 vaccine. Measured with immunoSEQ multiplex PCR; TCRdb has only the in-frame clones, and not every one. The sample has over 150,000 clones; roughly nine tenths are singletons. Sequenced here: peripheral blood, sampled on day 0 of MenACWY control vaccination. The receptors were sampled from an adult in good health.

This clone was detected only a few times. Other DNA sequences from this sample encode an identical CDR3 as well. The J gene is TRBJ1-4, the V gene TRBV29-1, with 9 positions matching TRBD1. J lost 8 bases, V lost 5 bases, and 3 bases had no gene match. Germline V gene lookup returns CDR1 SQVTM and CDR2 ANQGSEA. The CDR3 is 12 residues long. Here the CDR3 DNA reads TGCAGCGTTAAGGACAGGGGAGAAAAACTGTTTTTT. Amino acid sequence: CSVKDRGEKLFF.

The V and J genes are TRBV11-2 and TRBJ2-3, with D uncertain. The V gene lost 1 base and the J gene lost 8 bases, with 4 bases spanning the gap. Germline values: CDR1 SGHAT, CDR2 FQNNGV. The CDR3 sequence is 11 residues long. CDR3 sequence (DNA): TGTGCCAGCAGCTTAGCTGGTACGCAGTATTTT. Translated: CASSLAGTQYF.

This rearrangement joins TRBV6-5 to TRBJ2-3; possibly TRBD2 for D (6 bases). V lost 3 bases and J 5 bases, leaving 12 bases between the germline ends. Germline CDR1 is MNHEY and CDR2 is SVGAGI. The CDR3 contains 14 residues. The CDR3 sequence: CASSYRLAQDTQYF. CDR3 sequence (DNA): TGTGCCAGCAGTTATAGGCTAGCGCAAGATACGCAGTATTTT.

The chain joins TRBV4-1 to TRBJ1-2; no clear D. Germline CDR1 and CDR2: MGHRA and YSYEKL. This CDR3 is 13 amino acids long. V lost 1 base to trimming and J lost 8 bases, with 11 bases between them. The CDR3 protein is CASSQGLGAGYTF. The CDR3 DNA follows: TGCGCCAGCAGCCAAGGCCTAGGAGCCGGCTACACCTTC.

V is TRBV28 and J is TRBJ2-7; 9 nucleotides match TRBD1. The germline V gene encodes CDR1 MDHEN and CDR2 SYDVKM. With V trimmed by 5 bases and J by 2 bases, 7 bases remained unmatched. The CDR3 consists of 15 residues. The CDR3 loop is CASSPLRQGAYEQYV. The CDR3 DNA follows: TGTGCCAGCAGTCCCCTGCGACAGGGGGCCTACGAGCAGTACGTC.

This clone was recorded once. V gene TRBV7-9 combines with J gene TRBJ1-5; D is undetermined. In germline, CDR1 is SEHNR, CDR2 FQNEAQ (reference sequence). The CDR3 sequence is 13 residues long. The ends were cut back, 5 bases at V and 3 bases at J, with 8 bases in the middle. Here the CDR3 DNA reads TGTGCCAGCAGCCTGTCATACAATCAGCCCCAGCATTTT. Translating it yields CASSLSYNQPQHF.

This chain links TRBV9 with TRBJ1-1; no clear D gene. V lost 6 bases and J 1 base, leaving 13 bases between the germline ends. The CDR3 covers 14 residues. The germline gives CDR1 SGDLS, CDR2 YYNGEE. The CDR3 DNA follows: TGTGCCAGCACCGGGGAAGCCAAGAACACTGAAGCTTTCTTT. Protein product: CASTGEAKNTEAFF. The full variable domain, rest sourced from reference TRBV9 and TRBJ1-1, is DSGVTQTPKHLITATGQRVTLRCSPRSGDLSVYWYQQSLDQGLQFLIQYYNGEERAKGNILERFSAQQFPDLHSELNLSSLELGDSALYFCASTGEAKNTEAFFGQGTRLTVV.

The genes are TRBV9 and TRBJ1-1; D is uncertain. V gave up 3 bases and J gave up 5 bases, with 11 bases separating them. Germline V gene lookup returns CDR1 SGDLS and CDR2 YYNGEE. The CDR3 runs 13 residues. CDR3 protein: CASSGTRGTEAFF. The CDR3 coding sequence is TGTGCCAGCAGCGGGACCAGAGGGACTGAAGCTTTCTTT.

The chain has TRBV5-5 and TRBJ1-1, with D perhaps matching TRBD1 (5 bases). V dropped 2 bases and J dropped 14 bases, with 22 bases sitting between them. This CDR3 region has 14 residues. Germline assignment: CDR1 SGHKS and CDR2 YYEKEE (reference sequence). The CDR3 bases are TGTGCCAGCAGCTTAGGCCCGGAGGGGCCCCTTAGCTTCTTT. Protein product: CASSLGPEGPLSFF.

This chain uses TRBV5-1 with TRBJ1-2; D uncertain. The V and J ends lost 5 bases and 7 bases respectively, with 9 bases between them. Germline V gene sequence: CDR1 SGHRS, CDR2 YFSETQ. The CDR3 sequence is 11 residues long. The CDR3 sequence is CASRGSGGYTF. CDR3 DNA sequence: TGCGCCAGCAGGGGCAGCGGTGGCTACACCTTC.

This clone was detected once. The rearrangement joins TRBV28 to TRBJ2-7; the match to TRBD1 covers 8 bases. CDR3 length: 12 amino acids. V was pared by 5 bases and J by 9 bases, with 6 bases of the junction left unmatched. Germline V lookup: CDR1 MDHEN, CDR2 SYDVKM. CDR3 protein: CASSQQGGRQYV. CDR3 DNA sequence: TGTGCCAGCAGTCAACAGGGGGGCAGGCAGTACGTC.

The V call is TRBV27, the J call TRBJ2-7; D not certain. Germline CDR1 reads MNHEY; CDR2 reads SMNVEV (reference sequence). Trimming left V 6 bases short and J 1 base short, with 10 bases between. The length of the CDR3 is 13 residues. The CDR3 loop reads CASRASGSYEQYV. CDR3 DNA sequence: TGTGCCAGCAGGGCGAGTGGGTCCTACGAGCAGTACGTC.

This clone appeared once. The J gene is TRBJ2-5, the V gene TRBV4-1; D possibly corresponds to TRBD1 (6 bases). CDR3 length: 13 amino acids. The germline V and J ends were trimmed by 3 bases and 5 bases, with 10 bases remaining between them. CDR1 is MGHRA, CDR2 YSYEKL, per germline. Here the CDR3 reads CASSQGALETQYF. DNA for the CDR3: TGCGCCAGCAGCCAGGGGGCTTTGGAGACCCAGTACTTC.

The genes are TRBV6-5 and TRBJ2-2; D is possibly TRBD2 (6 bases). V was clipped by 11 bases and J by 0 bases, with 10 bases between them. The CDR3 is 13 residues long. CDR1 MNHEY and CDR2 SVGAGI come from the germline V gene. The CDR3 spells CAGGSANTGELFF. The CDR3, as DNA: TGTGCCGGGGGGAGCGCGAACACCGGGGAGCTGTTTTTT.

This chain joins TRBV28 and TRBJ1-2; D is possibly TRBD1 (6 bases). There are 15 residues in the CDR3. Looked up from germline, CDR1 is MDHEN and CDR2 is SYDVKM. V was shortened by 6 bases and J by 4 bases, with 18 bases between the two germline ends. CDR3: CASRGQEGGGYGYTF. The CDR3 coding sequence is TGTGCCAGCAGAGGGCAGGAGGGGGGTGGCTATGGCTACACCTTC.

This clone was picked up a small number of times. This chain joins TRBV13 and TRBJ1-5, with D maybe TRBD1 (6 bases). The CDR3 runs 12 residues. CDR1 and CDR2 (germline): PRHDT, FYEKMQ (reference sequence). V was clipped by 4 bases and J by 5 bases, with 6 bases between them. The CDR3 DNA follows: TGTGCCAGCAGCTCAGGGGATCAGCCCCAGCATTTT. Translating gives CASSSGDQPQHF.

This chain links TRBV27 with TRBJ1-4, with D maybe TRBD1 (6 bases). Germline CDR1 and CDR2: MNHEY and SMNVEV (reference sequence). The CDR3 runs 15 residues. Trimming removed 1 base at V and 3 bases at J, with 9 bases between. The CDR3 is CASSLWGPSNEKLFF. Here the CDR3 DNA reads TGTGCCAGCAGTTTATGGGGGCCATCTAATGAAAAACTGTTTTTT.

This chain uses TRBV15 with TRBJ1-6; 7 bases agree with TRBD1. Trimming took 2 bases from V and 7 from J; bases not matched to a gene: 8. Germline V gene sequence: CDR1 LNHNV, CDR2 YYDKDF (reference sequence). The CDR3 is 16 amino acids. The CDR3 here is CATSRQGQELNSPLHF. In nucleotides, the CDR3 is TGTGCCACCAGCAGACAAGGACAGGAGCTAAATTCACCCCTCCACTTT. Complete variable domain (other parts from reference TRBV15 and TRBJ1-6): DAMVIQNPRYQVTQFGKPVTLSCSQTLNHNVMYWYQQKSSQAPKLLFHYYDKDFNNEADTPDNFQSRRPNTSFCFLDIRSPGLGDTAMYLCATSRQGQELNSPLHFGNGTRLTVT.

This clone was seen once. The rearrangement links TRBV7-9 to TRBJ1-2; D is unclear. V lost 5 bases, J lost 2 bases, and 3 bases lay in between. Per the germline V gene, CDR1 is SEHNR and CDR2 is FQNEAQ (reference sequence). This CDR3 has 11 amino acids. CDR3 sequence (DNA): TGTGCCAGCAGCCACAACTATGGCTACACCTTC. This codes for CASSHNYGYTF. The whole variable domain, remainder taken from reference TRBV7-9 and TRBJ1-2, is DTGVSQNPRHKITKRGQNVTFRCDPISEHNRLYWYRQTLGQGPEFLTYFQNEAQLEKSRLLSDRFSAERPKGSFSTLEIQRTEQGDSAMYLCASSHNYGYTFGSGTRLTVV.

The rearrangement uses TRBV2 and TRBJ2-5, with TRBD1 matching over 8 bases. The V gene's germline CDR1 is SNHLY and CDR2 FYNNEI. V lost 5 bases and J lost 3; bases outside the gene matches: 5. The CDR3 totals 14 residues. This chain's CDR3 is CASSFDRGKETQYF. The CDR3 nucleotides are TGTGCCAGCAGTTTTGACAGGGGAAAAGAGACCCAGTACTTC.